Listed below are T cell receptor beta chains from one sample, sequenced in a study of T cell changes during pregnancy in multiple sclerosis. Profiled with immunoSEQ multiplex PCR; TCRdb holds only in-frame clones, not every one. The profile shows just under 95,000 clones, roughly 92% of them singletons. The starting material was peripheral blood, obtained in the first trimester of pregnancy. These receptors all come from a female donor with multiple sclerosis, enrolled in a pregnancy study. The CDR3 runs from the conserved cysteine through the conserved F or W. D genes are given only for firm matches. Size is omitted from some rows. Given values are once, few, many or a class for expanded clones.

TGTGCCAGCAGCCCGACTAGCGGGAGTGCAGATACGCAGTATTTT,CASSPTSGSADTQYF,TRBV5-6,TRBJ2-3,TRBD2,.
TGTGCCAGCAGCAAAGCGTTAGCGGGAGGTTTAGGCAATGAGCAGTTCTTC,CASSKALAGGLGNEQFF,TRBV21-1,TRBJ2-1,.,.
TGTGCCAGCAAGTCAGGGACAACAAATGGCTACACCTTC,CASKSGTTNGYTF,TRBV27,TRBJ1-2,.,.
TGTGCCAGTAGTATGCCCCTGGGCCGAGATTTGGTTGGCTACACCTTC,CASSMPLGRDLVGYTF,TRBV19,TRBJ1-2,.,.
TGTGCCACCCTTAACAGGGGGCGTGGCTACACCTTC,CATLNRGRGYTF,TRBV28,TRBJ1-2,TRBD1,.
TGTGCCAGCAGTTTGCATTCGGGACACCAAAATCAGCCCCAGCATTTT,CASSLHSGHQNQPQHF,TRBV28,TRBJ1-5,.,.
TGTGCCAGCAGCTTAGGTTCCAGCGGGAGCACAGATACGCAGTATTTT,CASSLGSSGSTDTQYF,TRBV7-6,TRBJ2-3,.,.
TGTGCCAGCTCAAGTACTAGCGGGAGATACGAGCAGTACTTC,CASSSTSGRYEQYF,TRBV18,TRBJ2-7,TRBD2,.
TGTGCCGGGGGGACTAGTCCCCACAATGAGCAGTTCTTC,CAGGTSPHNEQFF,TRBV7-9,TRBJ2-1,TRBD2,.
TGTGCCAGTAGTGCAGGACAGGGGGCGTGGGGTGAAGCTTTCTTT,CASSAGQGAWGEAFF,TRBV19,TRBJ1-1,TRBD1,.
TGCGCCAGCAGCTTGGACAGGGTCGGTGAGCAGTTCTTC,CASSLDRVGEQFF,TRBV5-1,TRBJ2-1,.,.
TGTGCCAGCAGTCCTAGCGGGAGCTCCTACGAGCAGTACTTC,CASSPSGSSYEQYF,TRBV28,TRBJ2-7,TRBD2,.
TGTGCCAGTAGTATGGCCTCCGCCTACGAGCAGTACTTC,CASSMASAYEQYF,TRBV19,TRBJ2-7,.,.
TGCGCCAGCAGCACCGGGCTAGCGGAACAAGAGACCCAGTACTTC,CASSTGLAEQETQYF,TRBV4-3,TRBJ2-5,TRBD2,.
TGTGCCAGCAGTTACGTGACTAGCGGGTACTTTGAGCAGTTCTTC,CASSYVTSGYFEQFF,TRBV7-2,TRBJ2-1,TRBD2,.
TGTGCCAGCAGTTGGGGCTGGGGGCCTTCTGCCACAGATACGCAGTATTTT,CASSWGWGPSATDTQYF,TRBV28,TRBJ2-3,.,.
TGTGCCTGGAGGCCGGGACAGGCTAATTCACCCCTCCACTTT,CAWRPGQANSPLHF,TRBV30,TRBJ1-6,TRBD1,.
TGTGCCAGTAGTACCAGCGGGGGGCGCAATCAGCCCCAGCATTTT,CASSTSGGRNQPQHF,TRBV19,TRBJ1-5,.,.
TGTGCCAGTAGTATACAGGGGAACCCCTACGAGCAGTACTTC,CASSIQGNPYEQYF,TRBV19,TRBJ2-7,.,.
TGTGCCAGCAGCCCTCAGGGGGGAACCTATGGCTACACCTTC,CASSPQGGTYGYTF,TRBV27,TRBJ1-2,TRBD1,.
TGCGCCAGCAGCTTGACTAGGGGGATTTACAATGAGCAGTTCTTC,CASSLTRGIYNEQFF,TRBV5-1,TRBJ2-1,.,.
TGCAGCGTTGATACGGGGGGCAATCAGCCCCAGCATTTT,CSVDTGGNQPQHF,TRBV29-1,TRBJ1-5,.,once
TGTGCCAGCAGCCGGTTACAGGGTTTCGAGCAGTACTTC,CASSRLQGFEQYF,TRBV6-5,TRBJ2-7,.,few
TGTGCCAGCAGCCCAAGACAGGGCTCGGGCAATCAGCCCCAGCATTTT,CASSPRQGSGNQPQHF,TRBV6-6,TRBJ1-5,TRBD1,.
TGTGCCAGCAGCCAAGAACTCGGAAACACCATATATTTT,CASSQELGNTIYF,TRBV4-2,TRBJ1-3,.,.
TGCAGCGCTAGAACCGGGACTAGCACAGATACGCAGTATTTT,CSARTGTSTDTQYF,TRBV29-1,TRBJ2-3,.,.
TGCAGCGCCGAGGGGACTAACCCCTACGAGCAGTACTTC,CSAEGTNPYEQYF,TRBV29-1,TRBJ2-7,TRBD2,.
TGTGCCAGCAGCCCCGATGATAACGAGGACTACGAGCAGTACTTC,CASSPDDNEDYEQYF,TRBV4-2,TRBJ2-7,.,.
TGTGCCAGCAGCTTAAGGATCAGGGGCGGGAGCTCCTACAATGAGCAGTTCTTC,CASSLRIRGGSSYNEQFF,TRBV7-2,TRBJ2-1,.,.
TGTGCCAGCAGTGAAGGGCCACAGGGTGCCGGGGAGCTGTTTTTT,CASSEGPQGAGELFF,TRBV6-1,TRBJ2-2,.,.
TGTGCCAGCCGTGGCGGAAAATACAATGAGCAGTTCTTC,CASRGGKYNEQFF,TRBV6-4,TRBJ2-1,.,once
TGCACCAGCTGGAGGGGTCCTAGCGGAAGCACAGATACGCAGTATTTT,CTSWRGPSGSTDTQYF,TRBV1,TRBJ2-3,.,.
TGCGCCAGCAGCTTGGATTCCCAGATTATCTACGAGCAGTACTTC,CASSLDSQIIYEQYF,TRBV5-1,TRBJ2-7,.,.
TGTGCCAGCACTAGGCTTTTGAACACTGAAGCTTTCTTT,CASTRLLNTEAFF,TRBV9,TRBJ1-1,.,.
TGTGCCAGCAGCTCTCACACCAATAGCAATCAGCCCCAGCATTTT,CASSSHTNSNQPQHF,TRBV7-9,TRBJ1-5,.,.
TGTGCCAGCAGTTGGCCATCCGGGACAGGCTATAGCAATCAGCCCCAGCATTTT,CASSWPSGTGYSNQPQHF,TRBV2,TRBJ1-5,TRBD1,.
TGTGCCACCCGGACAGGGTCAGATACGCAGTATTTT,CATRTGSDTQYF,TRBV19,TRBJ2-3,TRBD1,.
TGTGCCAGCAGCTCAAAGGGCGGGAGGAGCACAGATACGCAGTATTTT,CASSSKGGRSTDTQYF,TRBV13,TRBJ2-3,TRBD2,.
TGTGCCACCAGCAGAGATAAAATAGCGGGAGGTTCCCAGTACTTC,CATSRDKIAGGSQYF,TRBV15,TRBJ2-5,TRBD2,.
TGTGCCAGCAGTTTTTCTTGGGGCGGAAGGGGAAACACCATATATTTT,CASSFSWGGRGNTIYF,TRBV28,TRBJ1-3,.,.
TGTGCCAGCAGTTGGAGAAATAGCAATCAGCCCCAGCATTTT,CASSWRNSNQPQHF,TRBV6-1,TRBJ1-5,.,.
TGTGCCAGCAGTCGGTACAATGAGCAGTTCTTC,CASSRYNEQFF,TRBV27,TRBJ2-1,.,.
TGTGCCAGCAGTCAGGACAGCGGCAATCAGCCCCAGCATTTT,CASSQDSGNQPQHF,TRBV2,TRBJ1-5,.,.
TGTGCCAGCAGCTTGGGAGGGCCCTTGGATATGAACACTGAAGCTTTCTTT,CASSLGGPLDMNTEAFF,TRBV5-4,TRBJ1-1,.,.
TGCGCCAGCAGCCCAGGGGAGCGGACTGAAGCTTTCTTT,CASSPGERTEAFF,TRBV4-1,TRBJ1-1,.,once
TGTGCCAGCAGCCCCGGACAGGGAAGGAATCAGCCCCAGCATTTT,CASSPGQGRNQPQHF,TRBV11-2,TRBJ1-5,TRBD1,.
TGTGCCAGCAGTGAGGGGGGTAGGCGCAATGAGCAGTTCTTC,CASSEGGRRNEQFF,TRBV6-4,TRBJ2-1,.,.
TGTGCCAGCTCACGCAGACAGGGGGCACGAGAGACCCAGTACTTC,CASSRRQGARETQYF,TRBV18,TRBJ2-5,TRBD1,.
TGTGCCAGCAGCCGCTCTTGGACAGGGTCCAATGAGCAGTTCTTC,CASSRSWTGSNEQFF,TRBV7-9,TRBJ2-1,TRBD1,.
TGTGCCAGCAGCTTACCGCAGTTATACGAGCAGTACTTC,CASSLPQLYEQYF,TRBV7-9,TRBJ2-7,.,once
TGCAGCGTTGAGGGGGGGATAGGTACAGATACGCAGTATTTT,CSVEGGIGTDTQYF,TRBV29-1,TRBJ2-3,TRBD2,.
TGTGCCAGTAGCTTCTCGGGGAACACTGAAGCTTTCTTT,CASSFSGNTEAFF,TRBV19,TRBJ1-1,.,.
TGTGCCAGCAGTTACGCCTTCGCGGGTGGGGCAGATACGCAGTATTTT,CASSYAFAGGADTQYF,TRBV6-5,TRBJ2-3,.,.
TGTGCCAGCAGCGACTTTGGGACAGTCGAAGCTTTCTTT,CASSDFGTVEAFF,TRBV28,TRBJ1-1,TRBD1,.
TGCGCCAGCAGCTTTGGGGAGGGGACAAATACGCAGTATTTT,CASSFGEGTNTQYF,TRBV5-1,TRBJ2-3,.,.
TGTGCCAGCAGCCCTACCGAAGTAGTCAAAAACATTCAGTACTTC,CASSPTEVVKNIQYF,TRBV7-9,TRBJ2-4,.,.
TGTGCCAGTAACCCCGCGACAGGGTCTAGGCACGCGCCCCAGCATTTT,CASNPATGSRHAPQHF,TRBV19,TRBJ1-5,TRBD1,.